The 10 T cell receptor beta chains reported below all come from one sample, sequenced in a study of shared clonotypes between healthy human individuals. Terminally differentiated effector memory CD45RA+ cells were excluded by CCR7 positive selection of CD45RO-negative cells. The repertoire was sequenced with immunoSEQ multiplex PCR; TCRdb's copy has only in-frame clones and lacks some. The top ten hold 0.9% to 1.4% of the sample, which has about 2 million clones, approximately 94% seen once. Sequences were obtained from naive CD8+ T cells sorted from blood. All receptors come from a man aged 18 to 29 in good health.

This clone was found a few times. V is TRBV5-1 and J is TRBJ2-5; 7 nucleotides line up with TRBD1. This CDR3 has 14 residues. Germline CDR1 and CDR2: SGHRS and YFSETQ. The trim removed 4 bases at V and 2 bases at J, leaving 5 bases unmatched. CDR3 protein: CASSPPGQQETQYF. The CDR3 DNA follows: TGCGCCAGCAGCCCACCGGGACAGCAAGAGACCCAGTACTTC.

V usage is TRBV10-3 and J usage is TRBJ1-2; D is undetermined. The length of the CDR3 is 13 residues. Germline CDR1 reads ENHRY; CDR2 reads SYGVKD. Trimming cost V 10 bases and J 1 base, with 13 bases left between them. In DNA, the CDR3 is TGTGCCACTTACGACGCGAGTAACTATGGCTACACCTTC. Protein: CATYDASNYGYTF.

The rearrangement links TRBV4-1 to TRBJ1-2, with 9 bases matching TRBD1. Germline V lookup: CDR1 MGHRA, CDR2 YSYEKL. Losses at the gene ends were 1 base for V and 8 bases for J; bases not matched to a gene: 5. This CDR3 comprises 14 residues. CDR3 DNA: TGCGCCAGCAGCCAAGGACAGGGGGAAGGGGGCTACACCTTC. Encoded protein: CASSQGQGEGGYTF.

The J gene is TRBJ2-1, the V gene TRBV29-1; no clear D gene. CDR1 and CDR2 from the germline V gene are SQVTM and ANQGSEA. The CDR3 is made up of 12 amino acids. The germline V and J ends were trimmed by 3 bases and 4 bases, with 7 bases remaining between them. For the CDR3, the DNA is TGCAGCGTTGACGGTCCTTACAATGAGCAGTTCTTC. It is translated as CSVDGPYNEQFF.

V gene TRBV2 combines with J gene TRBJ1-2; D not certain. Looked up from germline, CDR1 is SNHLY and CDR2 is FYNNEI. The germline V and J ends were trimmed by 3 bases and 0 bases, with 11 bases remaining between them. This CDR3 has 15 amino acids. The CDR3 region has the DNA TGTGCCAGCAGTGAGGAGCCAGCATCTAACTATGGCTACACCTTC. Translated, it gives CASSEEPASNYGYTF.

Points on this clone: This sample includes further DNA sequences coding for the same CDR3. This sequence joins TRBV5-6 and TRBJ2-7; D uncertain. V lost 4 bases and J lost 1, with 6 bases in between. Germline V gene data show CDR1 as SGHDT and CDR2 as YYEEEE. CDR3 length: 12 amino acids. CDR3 loop: CASSGGSYEQYF. CDR3 coding DNA: TGTGCCAGCAGCGGCGGATCCTACGAGCAGTACTTC. Filled out from reference TRBV5-6 and TRBJ2-7, the complete variable domain reads DAGVTQSPTHLIKTRGQQVTLRCSPKSGHDTVSWYQQALGQGPQFIFQYYEEEERQRGNFPDRFSGHQFPNYSSELNVNALLLGDSALYLCASSGGSYEQYFGPGTRLTVT.

This clone has just one count. V gene TRBV11-1 combines with J gene TRBJ2-3; D is possibly TRBD1 (5 bases). In germline, CDR1 is SGHAT, CDR2 FQDESV (reference sequence). Trimming removed 2 bases from V and 4 bases from J, with 13 bases in between. This CDR3 has 15 residues. The CDR3 region has the DNA TGTGCCAGCAGCTTATGGGGCAATCTTCCAGATACGCAGTATTTT. The encoded protein is CASSLWGNLPDTQYF.

The chain carries TRBV19 and TRBJ2-5; a weak D match, TRBD2 (5 bases). Near its end, the DNA agrees better with TRBJ2-7, so the J call may be wrong. The CDR3 contains 15 residues. CDR1 and CDR2 from the germline V gene are LNHDA and SQIVND (reference sequence). The CDR3 is CASSSPAEGRYEQYF. The CDR3 DNA is TGTGCCAGTAGTAGCCCCGCTGAGGGCCGGTACGAGCAGTACTTC.

The CDR3 loop reads CASQHGLGYQETQYF. The DNA of the CDR3 is TGCGCCAGCCAACACGGGTTAGGTTACCAAGAGACCCAGTACTTC. The chain recombines TRBV5-1 with TRBJ2-5; D is undetermined. V lost 7 bases, J lost 0 bases, and 16 bases lay in between. The CDR3 runs to 15 residues. Germline V lookup: CDR1 SGHRS, CDR2 YFSETQ. The complete variable domain, with remaining parts taken from reference TRBV5-1 and TRBJ2-5, reads KAGVTQTPRYLIKTRGQQVTLSCSPISGHRSVSWYQQTPGQGLQFLFEYFSETQRNKGNFPGRFSGRQFSNSRSEMNVSTLELGDSALYLCASQHGLGYQETQYFGPGTRLLVL.

The J gene is TRBJ2-7, the V gene TRBV10-2; D may be TRBD2 (7 bases). Trimming pared 6 bases from V and 6 bases from J, leaving 12 bases between. The CDR3 is made up of 12 amino acids. CDR1 and CDR2 (germline): WSHSY, SAAADI. CDR3 sequence: CASSAGEGEQYF. DNA of the CDR3: TGCGCCAGCAGCGCAGGGGAGGGCGAGCAGTACTTC.